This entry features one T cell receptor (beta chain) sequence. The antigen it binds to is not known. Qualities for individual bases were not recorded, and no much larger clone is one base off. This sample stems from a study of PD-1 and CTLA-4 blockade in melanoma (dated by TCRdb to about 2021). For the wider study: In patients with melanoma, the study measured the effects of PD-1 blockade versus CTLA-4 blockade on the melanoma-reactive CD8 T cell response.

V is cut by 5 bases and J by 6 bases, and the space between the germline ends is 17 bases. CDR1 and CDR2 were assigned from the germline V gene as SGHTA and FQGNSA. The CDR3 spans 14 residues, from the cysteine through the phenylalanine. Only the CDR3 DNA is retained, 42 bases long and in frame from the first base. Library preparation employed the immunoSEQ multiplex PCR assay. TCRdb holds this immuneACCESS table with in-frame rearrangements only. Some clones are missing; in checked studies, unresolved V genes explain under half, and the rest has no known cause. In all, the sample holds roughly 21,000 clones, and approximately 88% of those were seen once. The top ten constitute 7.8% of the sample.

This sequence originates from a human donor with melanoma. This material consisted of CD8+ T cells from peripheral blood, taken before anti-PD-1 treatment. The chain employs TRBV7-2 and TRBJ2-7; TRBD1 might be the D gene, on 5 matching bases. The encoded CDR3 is CASSPFGQGGEQYF. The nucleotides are TGTGCCAGCAGCCCATTTGGGCAGGGCGGCGAGCAGTACTTC.